A single TCR beta chain is shown here with its context. This clone was counted a few times. Its antigen is currently not known. Base qualities are not at hand, and no much larger clone is one base apart. All of the isolated RNA was reverse transcribed with the High Capacity cDNA Reverse Transcription Kit, so expressed TCRB transcripts were sequenced. Naive, central memory and regulatory T cell samples underwent deep immunoSEQ sequencing, averaging roughly 3.5 million total reads per sample. Sorted cells were lysed in RLT buffer and RNA was extracted with DNase-treated RNeasy Micro or Mini kits, depending on cell number. Each cell subset was processed separately to prevent cross-contamination, with patient and healthy donor samples processed together. The immunoSEQ multiplex PCR was used to amplify TCRB sequences from cDNA, generating 87-bp fragments that spanned the CDR3 region. The amplicons were sequenced using the Illumina HiSeq platform. Turning to the authors' computational methods: PCR bias was computationally corrected using synthetic template baselines, reads within Hamming distance 2 were collapsed, and singletons that could not be merged were discarded. Reads were aligned to IMGT to assign V, D and J genes, CDR3 length, and insertions or deletions at six rearrangement sites. Within each subset, clonotype counts were normalized to sorted cell number, and only after that were true diversity and Gini coefficients computed with the tcR R package. The overlap coefficient, calculated on TCRB nucleotide sequences, was used to measure repertoire sharing. Out-of-frame TCRB sequences from naive cells were analyzed to stand in for the pre-selection repertoire. TCRdb provides this immuneACCESS table in a form limited to in-frame rearrangements. Some clones are lacking; in checked studies, under half of them reflect an unresolved V gene, and why the rest are absent is not known. V and J calls and clone size come straight from that table; D and trimming were deduced from the DNA. Across this sample there are about 400,000 clones, with roughly 12% seen only once. The ten largest clones represent more than 0.015% of the sample.

A single peripheral blood draw of around 120 mL on average was collected from each donor into heparinised tubes. Naive, central memory, regulatory and stem cell-like memory CD4+ T cells were sorted on a BD FACSAria II using a panel including CD45RO, CCR7, CD25, CD127, CD95 and CD27. A purity above 98% was achieved for all sorted populations. PBMCs were isolated right away by Lymphoprep density gradient centrifugation and were stained directly, without culture. To minimize batch effects, samples were stained and sorted in pairs, one healthy donor with one patient per experiment. The sample comes from a study of beta chain features in type 1 diabetes (dated by TCRdb to 2016 to 2019). Background for the entire study: Mean age, gender distribution, total cell number and subset yield did not differ between patients and healthy donors. Naive and central memory subsets were obtained from all 30 or so donors, but regulatory and stem cell-like memory subsets were isolated from only 8 patients and 8 healthy donors. The study compared TCRB repertoires of sorted circulating CD4+ T cell subsets between recently diagnosed type 1 diabetes patients and matched healthy donors. A total of approximately 100 million sorted cells were examined across all samples, and the number of cells per subset was strongly correlated with RNA yield.

Broad study findings and their caveats: Naive, central memory and regulatory TCRB repertoires appeared more similar among patients than among healthy donors. Only small numbers of individuals were included in the HLA sub-analyses, which left unresolved whether HLA type had any influence on TCRB rearrangement. In all four CD4+ subsets, TCRB CDR3 length was moderately but significantly shorter in type 1 diabetes patients. At VDJ recombination sites, patients with type 1 diabetes made fewer insertions and deleted more nucleotides, a pattern implying thymic rearrangement abnormalities. PCR might favor shorter templates, but patient and control samples were amplified and corrected together, so any skew would affect both groups equally. Because cDNA was sequenced instead of genomic DNA, activated cells with high expression could be over-represented, although the groups did not differ in activation or CD3 levels.

The specimen was naive CD4+ T cells from blood. This specimen's cell subset or site label, per the study, means: true naive CD4+ T cells. The TCR sequence derives from a man between 18 and 29 years old in good health.

The CDR3 protein is CASSPTEGATGELFF. The DNA sequence is given as TGCGCCAGCAGCCCTACCGAGGGCGCAACCGGGGAGCTGTTTTTT. The chain uses TRBV5-1 and TRBJ2-2; a weak D assignment points to TRBD2 (5 bases agree). Including cysteine and phenylalanine, the CDR3 has 15 amino acids. The read is trimmed to its CDR3 DNA, 45 bases read in frame from base 1. Trimming takes 4 bases from V and 5 bases from J, and the germline ends sit 15 bases apart. CDR1 and CDR2, per the germline V gene, are SGHRS and YFSETQ.